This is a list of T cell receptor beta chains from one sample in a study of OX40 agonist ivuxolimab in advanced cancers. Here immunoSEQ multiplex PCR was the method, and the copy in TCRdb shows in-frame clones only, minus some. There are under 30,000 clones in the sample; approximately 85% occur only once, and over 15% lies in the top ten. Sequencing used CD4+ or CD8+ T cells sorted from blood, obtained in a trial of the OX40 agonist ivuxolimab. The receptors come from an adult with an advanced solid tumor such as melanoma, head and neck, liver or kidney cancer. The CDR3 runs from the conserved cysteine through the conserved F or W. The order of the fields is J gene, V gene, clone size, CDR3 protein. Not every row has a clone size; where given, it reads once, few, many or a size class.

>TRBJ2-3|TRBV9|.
CASSASGIEADTQYF
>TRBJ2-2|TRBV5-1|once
CASSLGHTGELFF
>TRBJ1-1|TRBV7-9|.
CASSSRTGGQSEAFF
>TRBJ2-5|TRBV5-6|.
CASSLHNLPHGTQYF
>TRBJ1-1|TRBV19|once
CASATGGIYWAFF
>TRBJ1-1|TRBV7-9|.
CASSFSVNTEAFF
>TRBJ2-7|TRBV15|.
CATSRERGGAILYEQYF
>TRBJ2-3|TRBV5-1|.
CASSLDGSSTDTQYF
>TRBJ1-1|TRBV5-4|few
CASRGMNTEAFF
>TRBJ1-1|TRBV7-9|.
CASSLGGGRVTEAFF
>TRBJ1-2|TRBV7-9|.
CASSTRTGRNYGYTF
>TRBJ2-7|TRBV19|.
CANLLGGYEQYF
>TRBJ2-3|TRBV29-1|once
CSVDYVAVWDTQYF
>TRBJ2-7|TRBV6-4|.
CASSYQPGQTYEQYF
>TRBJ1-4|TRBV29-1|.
CSAIQGADEKLFF